Here is one T cell receptor beta chain with its context. With 6 bases clipped from V and 6 bases from J, the junction kept 11 bases outside the gene matches. This CDR3 is built from 14 residues. Germline values: CDR1 DFQATT, CDR2 SNEGSKA (reference sequence). The second PCR ran about 6 to 12 cycles with a sample-barcoded 5' primer and J-beta primers. Tags on each cDNA molecule came from a template-switch adaptor with 12 random nucleotides. MiXCR, applied by TCRdb to the 5' RACE reads, yields one record per CDR3 protein. This table holds around 580,000 distinct CDR3 sequences, around 48% found once. This entry comes from a study of blood T cells in healthy people across ages. It was approximately 10 milliliters of peripheral blood that were drawn from each donor.

The TCR sequence derives from a man aged 80 or over in good health. Source material: blood. The chain employs TRBV20-1 and TRBJ2-1; 7 bases fit TRBD1. The DNA of the CDR3 is TGCAGTGCCAACCCCGGGACAGACACCAATGAGCAGTTCTTC. Its translation is CSANPGTDTNEQFF.